Presented here are 2 T cell receptor beta chains from one specimen sequenced in a study of blood T cell repertoires in COVID-19. The table came from immunoSEQ multiplex PCR; TCRdb's copy has only in-frame clones and leaves some out. The sample consists of about 130,000 clones, roughly 80% of them appearing once. The sample consisted of peripheral blood. All receptors come from a woman between 65 and 79 years old with COVID-19, enrolled during active disease.

In its sample, this clone was seen once. J is TRBJ1-4 and V is TRBV5-1, with D perhaps matching TRBD1 (5 bases). Germline values: CDR1 SGHRS, CDR2 YFSETQ. This CDR3 has 18 amino acids. The V end was cut by 2 bases, the J end by 1 base, with 18 bases between. For the CDR3, the DNA is TGCGCCAGCAGCTTAGGGATGATGGGGGGAAGAACTAATGAAAAACTGTTTTTT. This translates into CASSLGMMGGRTNEKLFF.

This chain's CDR3 is CAIGSGQGYGEQYF. The CDR3 nucleotides read TGTGCCATCGGCTCGGGACAGGGGTACGGCGAGCAGTACTTC. The J gene is TRBJ2-7, the V gene TRBV10-3; TRBD1 aligns across 10 bases. This CDR3 has 14 residues. V was pared by 8 bases and J by 6 bases, with 10 bases of the junction left unmatched. Per the germline V gene, CDR1 is ENHRY and CDR2 is SYGVKD.